These 25 T cell receptor beta chains were sequenced from one sample in a study of T cell repertoires in cytomegalovirus infection. No antigen has been assigned to these receptors. Each CDR3 protein is one row after TCRdb ran MiXCR on the reads. This sample carries hundreds of thousands of distinct CDR3 sequences, around a third of them seen once, and the ten largest clones take over 15%. The starting material was cultured PBMCs, obtained from culture after CMV antigen stimulation. These receptors all come from a human donor in good health (CMV status not recorded). Some clones in this sample may be carry-over from other donors' samples.

This clonotype was counted only a few times. The chain carries TRBV7-2 and TRBJ1-3; no clear D. CDR3 size: 13 residues. Per germline, CDR1 SGHTA and CDR2 FQGNSA. V was pared by 5 bases and J by 4 bases, with 9 bases between. The CDR3 nucleotides read TGTGCCAGCAGCCAGACGTCCGGAAACACCATATATTTT. This translates into CASSQTSGNTIYF.

This clonotype was counted a few times. The CDR3 DNA is TGTGCCACCCTCCCCGGGGCAGACCGCGAAAAACTGTTTTTT. This translates into CATLPGADREKLFF. V usage is TRBV7-4 and J usage is TRBJ1-4; D is perhaps TRBD1 (5 bases). Per the germline V gene, CDR1 is SGHVT and CDR2 is SQSDAQ. V was trimmed by 10 bases and J by 8 bases, leaving 20 bases between them. CDR3 length: 14 residues.

This chain joins TRBV7-2 and TRBJ2-2, with D perhaps given as TRBD1 or TRBD2 (5 bases each). Per the germline V gene, CDR1 is SGHTA and CDR2 is FQGNSA. V lost 7 bases to trimming and J lost 4 bases, with 16 bases between them. The CDR3 sequence is 15 residues long. CDR3: CASIPGRGPTGELFF. In DNA form, the CDR3 reads TGTGCCAGCATACCGGGACGGGGACCCACCGGGGAGCTGTTTTTT.

The chain has TRBV6-1 and TRBJ1-5; 7 bases match TRBD1. Germline CDR1 is MNHNS and CDR2 is SASEGT. The CDR3 is made up of 12 amino acids. Trimming at V came to 8 bases and at J to 9 bases, leaving 7 bases not matched to a gene. The CDR3 DNA reads as TGTGCCAGCGGGACAGTCTTTCCGCCCCAGCATTTT. Amino acid sequence: CASGTVFPPQHF.

The chain is built from TRBV28 and TRBJ1-4; 10 bases agree with TRBD1. The V segment lost 11 bases and the J segment 1 base; nucleotides outside the gene matches: 10. The CDR3 is made up of 16 amino acids. The germline V gene encodes CDR1 MDHEN and CDR2 SYDVKM. CDR3 protein: CASEDRGSGTNEKLFF. The CDR3 DNA is TGTGCCTCGGAGGACAGGGGGTCAGGAACTAATGAAAAACTGTTTTTT.

This clonotype occurred a few times. The V and J genes are TRBV19 and TRBJ2-3; D gene unclear. The V end lost 8 bases, the J end lost 8 bases, and 11 bases lay between the germline ends. The CDR3 length is 11 residues. The germline V gene has CDR1 LNHDA and CDR2 SQIVND (reference sequence). CDR3 nucleotides: TGTGCCAGTTCCGAACGGGCTACGCAGTATTTT. It specifies CASSERATQYF.

This clonotype was seen a few times. The V gene is TRBV11-2, the J gene TRBJ2-3; TRBD1 matches at 10 bases. This CDR3 comprises 15 residues. Per the germline V gene, CDR1 is SGHAT and CDR2 is FQNNGV. V was clipped by 5 bases and J by 5 bases; unmatched bases: 7. For the CDR3, the DNA is TGTGCCAGCAGCCCCCCCGACAGGGGGCTAGATACGCAGTATTTT. Its protein product is CASSPPDRGLDTQYF. The variable domain in full, completed from reference TRBV11-2 and TRBJ2-3, reads EAGVAQSPRYKIIEKRQSVAFWCNPISGHATLYWYQQILGQGPKLLIQFQNNGVVDDSQLPKDRFSAERLKGVDSTLKIQPAKLEDSAVYLCASSPPDRGLDTQYFGPGTRLTVL.

This clonotype turned up a few times. V gene TRBV7-6 combines with J gene TRBJ2-5; D unclear. Germline V gene data show CDR1 as SGHVS and CDR2 as FNYEAQ. Trimming removed 2 bases at V and 2 bases at J, with 15 bases between. The CDR3 has 16 amino acids. The CDR3 here is CASSLTRWSAQETQYF. CDR3 DNA: TGTGCCAGCAGCTTAACTCGCTGGTCAGCACAAGAGACCCAGTACTTC.

This clonotype has only one observation. The chain couples TRBV5-4 to TRBJ2-7; the D gene is possibly TRBD2 (5 bases). Germline V lookup: CDR1 SGHNT, CDR2 YYREEE (reference sequence). Trimming pared 4 bases from V and 0 bases from J, leaving 11 bases between. This CDR3 comprises 14 residues. In nucleotides, the CDR3 is TGTGCCAGCAGCCCCGGAGCGGTCTCCTACGAGCAGTACTTC. Translation: CASSPGAVSYEQYF.

The chain is built from TRBV14 and TRBJ1-3, with D unclear. The germline gives CDR1 SGHDN, CDR2 FVKESK. V was trimmed by 1 base and J by 0 bases, leaving 10 bases between them. The CDR3 length is 16 residues. CDR3 sequence: CASSQVAGSSGNTIYF. In nucleotides, the CDR3 is TGTGCCAGCAGCCAAGTGGCTGGAAGCTCTGGAAACACCATATATTTT.

This clonotype was seen a few times. The V call is TRBV18, the J call TRBJ1-4, with a possible D match to TRBD1 (5 bases). The CDR3 covers 16 residues. Trimming shortened V by 2 bases and J by 6 bases, and 16 bases separated the two germline ends. From germline, CDR1 is KGHSH and CDR2 LQKENI. CDR3 coding DNA: TGTGCCAGCTCACCAGTTTTTGGGGCCGGGGATGAAAAACTGTTTTTT. Amino acid sequence: CASSPVFGAGDEKLFF.

This clonotype has more than one count but fewer than ten. This chain connects TRBV7-8 to TRBJ2-1; 9 bases agree with TRBD1. The V segment lost 5 bases and the J segment 6 bases; nucleotides outside the gene matches: 11. The CDR3 is made up of 16 amino acids. CDR1 is SGHVS, CDR2 FQNEAQ, per germline. The CDR3 DNA reads as TGTGCCAGCAGCCCACTTCTTTGGACAGGGGCCAATGAGCAGTTCTTC. Residues: CASSPLLWTGANEQFF.

This clonotype was counted between two and nine times. V is TRBV7-2 and J is TRBJ2-5; D gene uncertain. Trimming cost V 0 bases and J 4 bases, with 12 bases left between them. The CDR3 runs to 15 residues. Germline V gene sequence: CDR1 SGHTA, CDR2 FQGNSA. DNA for the CDR3: TGTGCCAGCAGCTTAGCGGGCATGGGTGTAGAGACCCAGTACTTC. It is translated as CASSLAGMGVETQYF.

The V call is TRBV28, the J call TRBJ2-7; D assignment may be TRBD1 or TRBD2 (5 bases each). This CDR3 is built from 17 residues. Trimming stripped 3 bases from V and 0 bases from J, with 18 bases between. CDR1 and CDR2 from the germline V gene are MDHEN and SYDVKM. In DNA, the CDR3 is TGTGCCAGCAGTTTCAACTCGGGGCGGTATCTCTCCTACGAGCAGTACTTC. Translating gives CASSFNSGRYLSYEQYF.

This clonotype occurred many times. Relative to the germline gene, one junction end is altered; a read error may explain this. The chain has TRBV12-3 or TRBV12-4 and TRBJ2-7; 7 nucleotides align to TRBD1. This CDR3 is built from 13 residues. CDR3 sequence: CASSLGQVYEQYF. The CDR3 nucleotides are TGTGCCAGCAGCTTAGGACAGGTCTACGAGCAGTACTTC.

Worth noting for this clonotype: At one end the junction does not follow the germline gene, possibly because of a read error. The CDR3 sequence: CASGYRESYEQYF. CDR3 nucleotides: TGTGCCAGCGGTTACAGGGAATCCTACGAGCAGTACTTC. V usage is TRBV6-8 and J usage is TRBJ2-7; tentative D call: TRBD1 (6 bases). The CDR3 is made up of 13 amino acids. Germline V gene data show CDR1 as MNHGY and CDR2 as SAAAGT.

This chain connects TRBV29-1 to TRBJ2-7, with a weak D call TRBD1 (6 bases). The length of the CDR3 is 14 residues. Germline V CDR1 and CDR2: SQVTM, ANQGSEA. Trimming pared 6 bases from V and 5 bases from J, leaving 20 bases between. The CDR3 reads CSVSRTATRDEQYF. Written as DNA, the CDR3 is TGCAGCGTATCACGGACAGCGACGAGGGACGAGCAGTACTTC.

The V call is TRBV20-1, the J call TRBJ2-3; D gene unclear. The CDR3 covers 10 residues. Trimming took 7 bases from V and 6 from J, leaving 8 bases between them. Per germline, CDR1 DFQATT and CDR2 SNEGSKA (reference sequence). The CDR3 here is CSGLRDTQYF. The CDR3 DNA reads as TGCAGTGGCCTGAGGGATACGCAGTATTTT.

The V gene is TRBV11-2, the J gene TRBJ2-7; TRBD1 aligns across 10 bases. The CDR3 consists of 15 residues. After removal of 1 base from V and 6 bases from J, the junction contained 6 bases not matched to a gene. Germline lookup yields CDR1 SGHAT and CDR2 FQNNGV. CDR3 sequence reads: CASSLGPGQGFEQYF. CDR3 bases: TGTGCCAGCAGCTTAGGGCCGGGACAGGGGTTCGAGCAGTACTTC.

This clonotype was observed a few times. The rearrangement joins TRBV3-1 to TRBJ1-1; no clear D gene. Germline V gene sequence: CDR1 LGHDT, CDR2 YNNKEL (reference sequence). The germline V and J ends were trimmed by 1 base and 6 bases, with 9 bases remaining between them. The CDR3 length is 13 residues. CDR3 loop: CASSQGVGSEAFF. CDR3 DNA sequence: TGTGCCAGCAGCCAAGGGGTCGGGTCTGAAGCTTTCTTT.

This clonotype was observed a handful of times. This chain uses TRBV10-3 with TRBJ1-2; D perhaps matches TRBD1 (6 bases). Trimming pared 0 bases from V and 2 bases from J, leaving 13 bases between. The CDR3 runs to 16 residues. CDR1 and CDR2 from the germline V gene are ENHRY and SYGVKD. Written as DNA, the CDR3 is TGTGCCATCAGTGAGTCGTGGGGGGGCGCCAACTATGGCTACACCTTC. This sequence encodes CAISESWGGANYGYTF.

The V gene is TRBV6-6, the J gene TRBJ1-3, with a weak D call TRBD1 (5 bases). CDR3 length: 15 residues. In germline, CDR1 is MNHNY, CDR2 SVGAGI (reference sequence). V lost 7 bases to trimming and J lost 3 bases, with 16 bases between them. This CDR3 reads CASKYPGTDGNTIYF. The CDR3 nucleotides read TGTGCCAGCAAATACCCGGGGACCGATGGAAACACCATATATTTT.

This clonotype was detected only a few times. The genes are TRBV7-6 and TRBJ2-5; 9 nucleotides agree with TRBD2. Germline V gene data show CDR1 as SGHVS and CDR2 as FNYEAQ. The CDR3 extends over 17 amino acids. The ends lost 1 base at V and 5 bases at J; junction bases unmatched: 11. CDR3 bases: TGTGCCAGCAGCTTAGATGGTGCTAGCGGGGCCGGGGAGACCCAGTACTTC. Translating it yields CASSLDGASGAGETQYF.

This chain uses TRBV15 with TRBJ1-1, with D unclear. In germline, CDR1 is LNHNV, CDR2 YYDKDF (reference sequence). The CDR3 is 16 residues long. The V gene lost 4 bases and the J gene lost 2 bases, with 17 bases spanning the gap. In DNA form, the CDR3 reads TGTGCCACCAGCAACCCGGCGCCGGGCCTTAACACTGAAGCTTTCTTT. Protein product: CATSNPAPGLNTEAFF.

CDR3 nucleotides: TGCAGTGCTCATGGACCGGGACTAGCGGTTGACACCGGGGAGCTGTTTTTT. Translating gives CSAHGPGLAVDTGELFF. The chain recombines TRBV20-1 with TRBJ2-2, with 11 bases matching TRBD2. V was clipped by 5 bases and J by 3 bases; unmatched bases: 11. Germline V gene lookup returns CDR1 DFQATT and CDR2 SNEGSKA (reference sequence). This CDR3 is built from 17 residues.